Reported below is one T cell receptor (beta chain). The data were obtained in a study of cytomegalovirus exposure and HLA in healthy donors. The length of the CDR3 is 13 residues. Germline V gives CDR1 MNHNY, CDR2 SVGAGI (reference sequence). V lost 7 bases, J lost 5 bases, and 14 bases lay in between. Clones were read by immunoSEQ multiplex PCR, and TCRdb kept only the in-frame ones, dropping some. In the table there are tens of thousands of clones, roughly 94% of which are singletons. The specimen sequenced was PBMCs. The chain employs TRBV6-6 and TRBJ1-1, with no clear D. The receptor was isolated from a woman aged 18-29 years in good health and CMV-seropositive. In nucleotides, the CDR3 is TGTGCCAGCAAGGAAACTATAAATACTGAAGCTTTCTTT. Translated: CASKETINTEAFF.